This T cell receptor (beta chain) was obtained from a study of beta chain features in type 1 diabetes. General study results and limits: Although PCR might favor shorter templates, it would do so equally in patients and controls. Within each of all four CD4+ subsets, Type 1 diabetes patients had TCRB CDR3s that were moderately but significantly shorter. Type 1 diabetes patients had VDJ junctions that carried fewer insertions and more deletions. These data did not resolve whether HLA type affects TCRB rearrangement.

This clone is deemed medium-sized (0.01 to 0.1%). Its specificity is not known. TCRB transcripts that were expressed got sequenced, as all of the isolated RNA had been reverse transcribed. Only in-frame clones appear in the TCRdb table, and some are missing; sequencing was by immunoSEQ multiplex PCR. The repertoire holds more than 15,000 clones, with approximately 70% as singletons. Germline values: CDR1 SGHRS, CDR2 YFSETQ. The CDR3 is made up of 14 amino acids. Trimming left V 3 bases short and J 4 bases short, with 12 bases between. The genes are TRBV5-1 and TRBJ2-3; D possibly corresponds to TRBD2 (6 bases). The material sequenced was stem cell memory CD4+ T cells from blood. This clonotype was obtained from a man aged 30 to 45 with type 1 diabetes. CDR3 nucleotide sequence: TGCGCCAGCAGCTCCCTATCGGGGGCAGATACGCAGTATTTT. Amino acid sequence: CASSSLSGADTQYF.